This T cell receptor (beta chain) was captured by sequencing in a study of cytomegalovirus exposure and HLA in healthy donors. This clone was detected only once. What it binds is unknown. Vbeta (60) and Jbeta (13) primers were used in the PCR. TCRdb keeps only in-frame clones here, not all; method: immunoSEQ multiplex PCR. The sample has around 200,000 clones; over 80% are singletons. Notes on the study in general: DRB1 showed the most TCR associations and HLA-C the fewest in a later analysis, as rates varied by HLA locus. Another analysis was done later, and it associated roughly 15,000 TCR beta sequences with HLA alleles at 0.05 false discovery rate.

There are 13 residues in the CDR3. Germline-derived CDR1 and CDR2 are GTSNPN and SVGIG (reference sequence). Trimming took off 5 bases at V and 9 bases at J, with 14 bases between the two ends. This TCR derives from a middle-aged man in good health and CMV-seronegative. Sequencing used PBMCs. The chain carries TRBV30 and TRBJ1-6; D is perhaps TRBD1 (5 bases). CDR3 sequence reads: CAWGTSGGSPLHF. CDR3 DNA: TGTGCCTGGGGGACTTCGGGAGGTTCACCCCTCCACTTT.